These 14 T cell receptor beta chains share one sample of origin, sequenced in a study of technical replicates of blood from a few donors. The repertoire was sequenced with immunoSEQ multiplex PCR; TCRdb's copy has only in-frame clones and lacks some. This table has 70,000 to 80,000 clones, roughly nine tenths appearing once. The sequencing input was T cells isolated from PBMCs. The receptors were gathered from a human donor in good health. Some clones in this sample may be carry-over from other donors' samples.

The chain is built from TRBV11-1 and TRBJ1-1, with D maybe TRBD1 (6 bases). Germline V CDR1 and CDR2: SGHAT, FQDESV (reference sequence). Trimming removed 5 bases from V and 2 bases from J, with 18 bases in between. CDR3 length equals 16 residues. The CDR3 sequence is CASSKGNRDLNTEAFF. CDR3 DNA: TGTGCCAGCAGCAAGGGGAACAGGGACCTCAACACTGAAGCTTTCTTT.

This sequence joins TRBV5-1 and TRBJ2-5; perhaps TRBD1 as D (6 bases). Trimming removed 6 bases from V and 4 bases from J, with 19 bases in between. Germline V gene sequence: CDR1 SGHRS, CDR2 YFSETQ. This CDR3 contains 15 residues. The CDR3 spells CASMELSGGSETQYF. In nucleotides, the CDR3 is TGCGCCAGCATGGAGCTCAGTGGGGGCTCAGAGACCCAGTACTTC.

The genes are TRBV25-1 and TRBJ1-1, with TRBD1 as a possible D gene (6 bases). Germline V gene lookup returns CDR1 MGHDK and CDR2 SYGVNS. This CDR3 comprises 11 residues. Trimming removed 5 bases from V and 11 bases from J, with 12 bases in between. CDR3 amino acids: CASSIGGVAFF. CDR3 sequence (DNA): TGTGCCAGCAGTATAGGGGGAGTTGCTTTCTTT.

V usage is TRBV4-1 and J usage is TRBJ2-1; 8 nucleotides line up with TRBD1. With V trimmed by 0 bases and J by 0 bases, 4 bases remained unmatched. In germline, CDR1 is MGHRA, CDR2 YSYEKL. The CDR3 sequence is 17 residues long. The CDR3 DNA reads as TGCGCCAGCAGCCAAGACCCAGGGGGCGTCTCCTACAATGAGCAGTTCTTC. Protein sequence: CASSQDPGGVSYNEQFF.

V usage is TRBV6-4 and J usage is TRBJ1-5; D not certain. The CDR3 totals 15 residues. The germline V gene encodes CDR1 MRHNA and CDR2 SNTAGT. V dropped 6 bases and J dropped 0 bases, with 12 bases sitting between them. The CDR3 region has the DNA TGTGCCAGCAGCCCGACGGGGTATAGCAATCAGCCCCAGCATTTT. Protein: CASSPTGYSNQPQHF.

V is TRBV12-5 and J is TRBJ2-5; 7 positions match TRBD2. This CDR3 is 14 amino acids long. After removal of 5 bases from V and 2 bases from J, the junction contained 5 bases not matched to a gene. Germline CDR1 reads LGHNT; CDR2 reads FRNRAP. CDR3 nucleotides: TGTGCTAGTGGTACGGGGGGTGTACAAGAGACCCAGTACTTC. This translates into CASGTGGVQETQYF.

The rearrangement links TRBV5-1 to TRBJ1-4; D not resolved. The CDR3 length is 15 residues. V lost 0 bases, J lost 8 bases, and 14 bases lay in between. CDR1 is SGHRS and CDR2 is YFSETQ in the germline V gene. The CDR3 DNA sequence: TGCGCCAGCAGCTTGGCCGCCGGAGAGTCCGAAAAACTGTTTTTT. It specifies CASSLAAGESEKLFF.

The genes are TRBV25-1 and TRBJ1-2, with a possible D match to TRBD1 (5 bases). The CDR3 spans 16 residues. With 4 bases removed from V and 1 base from J, the gap between germline ends came to 16 bases. Germline loops: CDR1 MGHDK, CDR2 SYGVNS. CDR3 protein: CASSVGQGPYNYGYTF. The CDR3 DNA reads TGTGCCAGCAGTGTGGGCCAGGGCCCCTATAACTATGGCTACACCTTC.

CDR3 DNA: TGTGCCAGCAGGAGAAGAGGCGAGGGAGATCAGCCCCAGCATTTT. This gives the protein CASRRRGEGDQPQHF. The J gene is TRBJ1-5, the V gene TRBV27; no firm D call. In germline, CDR1 is MNHEY, CDR2 SMNVEV (reference sequence). This CDR3 is built from 15 residues. V lost 6 bases and J 5 bases, leaving 17 bases between the germline ends.

The rearrangement uses TRBV30 and TRBJ1-2; TRBD1 agrees at 9 bases. The germline V gene encodes CDR1 GTSNPN and CDR2 SVGIG (reference sequence). Losses at the gene ends were 5 bases for V and 2 bases for J; bases not matched to a gene: 9. The CDR3 covers 15 residues. CDR3 DNA sequence: TGTGCCTGGCGGCCGGGACAGGGATCAAACTATGGCTACACCTTC. Its translation is CAWRPGQGSNYGYTF.

The V and J genes are TRBV6-6 and TRBJ2-1; 10 nucleotides line up with TRBD1. The V segment lost 5 bases and the J segment 4 bases; nucleotides outside the gene matches: 5. This CDR3 has 15 amino acids. Germline assignment: CDR1 MNHNY and CDR2 SVGAGI (reference sequence). CDR3 in amino acids: CASSKWTGGYNEQFF. Here the CDR3 DNA reads TGTGCCAGCAGTAAGTGGACAGGGGGTTACAATGAGCAGTTCTTC.

The gene calls are TRBV30 and TRBJ2-7, with D tentatively TRBD1 (6 bases). The CDR3 covers 15 residues. Per germline, CDR1 GTSNPN and CDR2 SVGIG (reference sequence). The CDR3 sequence is CVMIPLGQPYYEQYF. In nucleotides, the CDR3 is TGTGTTATGATACCACTCGGACAGCCGTACTACGAGCAGTACTTC.

The sample holds one count of this clone. V is TRBV10-3 and J is TRBJ2-1, with 13 bases fitting TRBD2. The germline V gene has CDR1 ENHRY and CDR2 SYGVKD. The CDR3 totals 15 residues. The V segment lost 7 bases and the J segment 7 bases; nucleotides outside the gene matches: 7. The CDR3 bases are TGTGCCATCATCTTACTAGCGGGGGGGCGAAATGAGCAGTTCTTC. This translates into CAIILLAGGRNEQFF.

This clone was recorded only once. The chain has TRBV5-1 and TRBJ2-7, with D perhaps TRBD2 (6 bases). CDR1 is SGHRS, CDR2 YFSETQ, per germline. This CDR3 has 14 residues. Between the trimmed V and J ends, which lost 4 bases and 4 bases, there was a span of 15 bases. CDR3 bases: TGCGCCAGCAGCATCCGGGACTTCTCTTACGAGCAGTACTTC. The encoded protein is CASSIRDFSYEQYF.